Detailed here is one T cell receptor (beta chain). Authors' analysis steps: The authors estimated nucleated cell counts from reference gene primer amplification. Repertoires were generated with immunoSEQ multiplex PCR, while TCRdb's copy carries only in-frame clones and drops some. V and J calls plus clone size are reproduced from that table; the DNA served to infer D and trimming. The table shows about 8,000 clones, with roughly 88% occurring only once. V was pared by 6 bases and J by 1 base, with 8 bases of the junction left unmatched. The germline V gene has CDR1 LNHDA and CDR2 SQIVND (reference sequence). The CDR3 spans 15 residues. The data belong to a study of blood T cell repertoires in COVID-19. Study at large: The samples span acute and convalescent COVID-19 from the United States, Italy and Spain. Nucleic acid was either cDNA or gDNA, and it came from T cells, B-cell-depleted T cells, or PBMCs.

The genes are TRBV19 and TRBJ2-5, with 7 bases fitting TRBD1. The source material was peripheral blood. This TCR came from a woman between 45 and 65 years old with active or convalescent COVID-19. The CDR3 nucleotides read TGTGCCAGTAGAATGACAGGGCAGACCCAAGAGACCCAGTACTTC. The encoded protein is CASRMTGQTQETQYF.